This T cell receptor beta chain was profiled in a study of T cell changes during pregnancy in multiple sclerosis. Sequencing used immunoSEQ multiplex PCR; TCRdb keeps in-frame clones, though not all of them. The sample shows approximately 97,000 clones, about nine tenths of them seen only once. This TCR derives from a female donor in good health, enrolled as a control in a pregnancy study. This material consisted of peripheral blood, taken in the second trimester of pregnancy.

CDR3 protein: CASSGGTSGFTDTQYF. The CDR3 DNA follows: TGCGCCAGCAGCGGGGGGACTAGCGGGTTCACAGATACGCAGTATTTT. The chain employs TRBV5-1 and TRBJ2-3; 12 bases align to TRBD2. V lost 4 bases to trimming and J lost 2 bases; unmatched junction nucleotides: 5. The CDR3 loop spans 16 amino acids. Germline values: CDR1 SGHRS, CDR2 YFSETQ.